This T cell receptor beta chain derives from a study of T cells in Graves' hyperthyroidism and ophthalmopathy. Study-level points and caveats: A 13 V-J model separated ophthalmopathy from stable hyperthyroidism. The blood repertoire included most of the expanded thyroid clonotypes above 0.001.

CDR3 length: 15 amino acids. CDR1 is SNHLY and CDR2 is FYNNEI in the germline V gene. Deletions cut 2 bases from V and 3 bases from J, with 14 bases between. Authors of the study amplified TCR beta CDR3 regions from RNA transcripts. HTBI primers were used for first-round RT-PCR of the TCR CDR3. TCRdb reprocessed the multiplex PCR reads via MiXCR and lists one record per CDR3 protein. The sample consists of about 660,000 distinct CDR3 sequences, less than 45% of them appearing once. Patients were excluded because of uncontrolled infection, other autoimmune disease, pregnancy or lactation. Each diagnosis drew on symptoms, thyroxine, TRAb, thyroid ultrasound and orbital computed tomography findings. Regarding this clonotype: Its antigen is as yet unknown.

The receptor's source is an adult man with Graves' disease, either hyperthyroidism or ophthalmopathy (not recorded which). Sequencing was performed on peripheral blood or thyroid tissue (not recorded which). V usage is TRBV2 and J usage is TRBJ2-7, with no clear D. The CDR3 protein is CASSERPPGGYEQYF. CDR3 bases: TGTGCCAGCAGTGAACGACCCCCCGGCGGCTACGAGCAGTACTTC.